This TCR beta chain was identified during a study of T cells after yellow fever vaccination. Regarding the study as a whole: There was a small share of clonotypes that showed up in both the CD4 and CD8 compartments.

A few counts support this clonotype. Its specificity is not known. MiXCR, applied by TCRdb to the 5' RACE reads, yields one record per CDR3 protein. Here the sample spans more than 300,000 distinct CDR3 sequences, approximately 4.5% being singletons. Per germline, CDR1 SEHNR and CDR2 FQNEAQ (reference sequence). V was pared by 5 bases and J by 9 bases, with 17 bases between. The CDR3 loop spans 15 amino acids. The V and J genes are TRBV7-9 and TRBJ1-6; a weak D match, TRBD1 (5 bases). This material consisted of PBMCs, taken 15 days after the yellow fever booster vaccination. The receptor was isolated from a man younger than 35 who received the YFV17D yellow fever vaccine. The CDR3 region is CASSPLGSGPSPLHF. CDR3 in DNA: TGTGCCAGCAGCCCCCTCGGCTCGGGGCCTTCACCCCTCCACTTT.